A selection of T cell receptor beta chains follows, all from one sample in a study of blood T cell repertoires in COVID-19. Some clones are missing from TCRdb's copy, which holds only in-frame ones; the method was immunoSEQ multiplex PCR. Of some 260,000 clones listed, roughly 90% were seen once; the top ten hold roughly 6.3%. The sequencing input was PBMCs or T cells enriched from blood (not recorded which). The receptors originated from a young woman with acute COVID-19. CDR3s leave out the opening cysteine and the closing phenylalanine or tryptophan.

cdr3_aa	v_call	j_call
ASSERQGNEKLF	TRBV2	TRBJ1-4
SVGWGGAETQY	TRBV29-1	TRBJ2-5
ASSVGPLEGNEQF	TRBV9	TRBJ2-1
ASSYAGGTEAF	TRBV6-2/TRBV6-3	TRBJ1-1
SASLGGAGNEQF	TRBV20-1	TRBJ2-1
ASSLVGYPTYEQF	TRBV7-2	TRBJ2-1
ASSIQVTSTDTQY	TRBV19	TRBJ2-3
ASSEEGQGLTEAF	TRBV2	TRBJ1-1
ASSPQGTPLVGYT	TRBV9	TRBJ1-2
ASRSGGRVAF	TRBV25-1	TRBJ1-1
ASSPEIRDSHQPQH	TRBV18	TRBJ1-5
ASSYSTGVRPEVTF	TRBV6-2/TRBV6-3	TRBJ1-1
ASSESTYEQY	TRBV6-1	TRBJ2-7
ASSHAPGEQY	TRBV14	TRBJ2-7
ASTRRAEAF	TRBV12-3/TRBV12-4	TRBJ1-1
ASSQDNGAKSSPLH	TRBV3-1/TRBV3-2	TRBJ1-6
ASSYTLGGASTDTQY	TRBV6-2/TRBV6-3	TRBJ2-3
ASSSLSGSNSPLH	TRBV5-1	TRBJ1-6
ASSGEAEMNTEAF	TRBV7-6	TRBJ1-1
ASSAGAGELF	TRBV9	TRBJ2-2
ASSLTGAGGYT	TRBV12-3/TRBV12-4	TRBJ1-2
ASSYPRGPTDTQY	TRBV6-2/TRBV6-3	TRBJ2-3
ASSQRQGDEQY	TRBV3-1/TRBV3-2	TRBJ2-7
ASRQTSTDTQY	TRBV19	TRBJ2-3
ASSSTGLPLH	TRBV28	TRBJ1-6
ASSDDGAGETQY	TRBV2	TRBJ2-5
ASSDEGTGAYEQY	TRBV6-1	TRBJ2-7
ASRFELQGMQF	TRBV6-4	TRBJ2-1
ASSERQYNEQF	TRBV7-9	TRBJ2-1
ASSEEVAYGYT	TRBV6-1	TRBJ1-2
AWSELSPLH	TRBV30	TRBJ1-6
ASSLGLAVNSYNSPLH	TRBV5-1	TRBJ1-6
ASSSLGQNGEKLF	TRBV27	TRBJ1-4
ASSYSRLAASTDTQY	TRBV6-2/TRBV6-3	TRBJ2-3
ASSPHGSGGLYNEQF	TRBV7-8	TRBJ2-1
ASSYSTGNQPQH	TRBV6-2/TRBV6-3	TRBJ1-5
ASSLGGTIANEQF	TRBV9	TRBJ2-1
ASSTRLRPAETQY	TRBV27	TRBJ2-5
ASSYILAGKLGNEQF	TRBV6-2/TRBV6-3	TRBJ2-1
ASTGTRDQY	TRBV11-2	TRBJ2-5
ASSSTGSSYEQY	TRBV5-1	TRBJ2-7
ASSLTTGGTSYEQY	TRBV5-1	TRBJ2-7
ASSIAGRVRQPQH	TRBV19	TRBJ1-5
ATSDPRTGRDGYT	TRBV24-1	TRBJ1-2
AISRGTADYNSPLH	TRBV10-3	TRBJ1-6
SVEDPGNTEAF	TRBV29-1	TRBJ1-1
ASSQQENTEAF	TRBV7-9	TRBJ1-1
ASGLGAPRANVLT	TRBV27	TRBJ2-6
ASSKNTPPSSYEQY	TRBV5-1	TRBJ2-7
ASKQAFSGNTIY	TRBV19	TRBJ1-3
ASRVTSGIQY	TRBV2	TRBJ2-4
ASSWGPRGAGNTIY	TRBV5-1	TRBJ1-3